These 26 T cell receptor beta chains originate from one sample sequenced in a study of blood T cell repertoires in COVID-19. Measured with immunoSEQ multiplex PCR; TCRdb has only the in-frame clones, and not every one. The table records around 79,000 clones, about 83% of them present only once. Specimen: peripheral blood. The receptors come from an older woman with acute or convalescent COVID-19.

In DNA, the CDR3 is TGTGCCAGCAGCGTAGGGACAGGGGGAGAAAAACTGTTTTTT. Translated, it gives CASSVGTGGEKLFF. The J gene is TRBJ1-4, the V gene TRBV9, with 10 bases aligning to TRBD1. The CDR3 length is 14 residues. The ends lost 0 bases at V and 8 bases at J; junction bases unmatched: 1. Germline V CDR1 and CDR2: SGDLS, YYNGEE.

The chain links TRBV7-6 to TRBJ1-5; D possibly corresponds to TRBD1 (6 bases). The germline V gene has CDR1 SGHVS and CDR2 FNYEAQ. The CDR3 contains 16 residues. V gave up 1 base and J gave up 0 bases, with 10 bases separating them. CDR3 in DNA: TGTGCCAGCAGCTTAGGGACAGCCGATAGCAATCAGCCCCAGCATTTT. This gives the protein CASSLGTADSNQPQHF.

This sequence joins TRBV28 and TRBJ2-1; 9 bases match TRBD2. V gave up 4 bases and J gave up 8 bases; unmatched junction bases: 12. CDR3 size: 16 residues. CDR1 and CDR2 (germline): MDHEN, SYDVKM. In nucleotides, the CDR3 is TGTGCCAGCAGTTCACAGGGGAGCGGGGGGATGGATGAGCAGTTCTTC. As protein: CASSSQGSGGMDEQFF.

This chain joins TRBV7-6 and TRBJ2-5; weak D call: TRBD2 (5 bases). The CDR3 has 14 residues. Looked up from germline, CDR1 is SGHVS and CDR2 is FNYEAQ. V was clipped by 1 base and J by 5 bases, with 11 bases between them. CDR3 nucleotide sequence: TGTGCCAGCAGCTTAGGGCTAGCTGGGGAGACCCAGTACTTC. This translates into CASSLGLAGETQYF. Drawing the rest from reference TRBV7-6 and TRBJ2-5, the complete variable domain is GAGVSQSPRYKVTKRGQDVALRCDPISGHVSLYWYRQALGQGPEFLTYFNYEAQQDKSGLPNDRFSAERPEGSISTLTIQRTEQRDSAMYRCASSLGLAGETQYFGPGTRLLVL.

The rearrangement joins TRBV18 to TRBJ2-1; 11 bases line up with TRBD2. This CDR3 is 16 amino acids long. The V segment lost 0 bases and the J segment 4 bases; nucleotides outside the gene matches: 2. The germline CDR1 and CDR2 sequences are KGHSH and LQKENI. The DNA for the CDR3 is TGTGCCAGCTCACCACCGACTAGCGGGGATTACAATGAGCAGTTCTTC. It encodes CASSPPTSGDYNEQFF.

In DNA form, the CDR3 reads TGCAGTGCTAGTGGTCAGGGGGACCTCATGAACACTGAAGCTTTCTTT. It yields the protein CSASGQGDLMNTEAFF. The V and J genes are TRBV20-1 and TRBJ1-1; 7 bases match TRBD1. CDR1 DFQATT and CDR2 SNEGSKA come from the germline V gene (reference sequence). The CDR3 runs 16 residues. The ends lost 3 bases at V and 0 bases at J; junction bases unmatched: 10.

The chain carries TRBV5-6 and TRBJ2-1; 11 nucleotides match TRBD2. The V segment lost 4 bases and the J segment 7 bases; nucleotides outside the gene matches: 13. Germline lookup yields CDR1 SGHDT and CDR2 YYEEEE. CDR3 size: 17 residues. The CDR3 region is CASSRTSVAGGRNEQFF. The CDR3, as DNA: TGTGCCAGCAGCCGGACGTCGGTAGCGGGGGGGCGAAATGAGCAGTTCTTC.

The chain uses TRBV18 and TRBJ1-5; D perhaps matches TRBD1 (5 bases). Germline CDR1 and CDR2: KGHSH and LQKENI. The length of the CDR3 is 14 residues. Deletions cut 6 bases from V and 3 bases from J, with 12 bases between. The CDR3 nucleotides read TGTGCCAGCTCCCCGACAGTGATCAATCAGCCCCAGCATTTT. Encoded protein: CASSPTVINQPQHF.

This chain connects TRBV19 to TRBJ1-5, with D possibly matching TRBD1 (5 bases). The CDR3 has 14 amino acids. In germline, CDR1 is LNHDA, CDR2 SQIVND (reference sequence). V gave up 5 bases and J gave up 1 base, with 9 bases separating them. As DNA, the CDR3 is TGTGCCAGTAGTTCTCGACAGAGCAATCAGCCCCAGCATTTT. It is translated as CASSSRQSNQPQHF.

CDR3 in amino acids: CASSPRGPNEKLFF. In DNA, the CDR3 is TGCGCCAGCAGCCCGCGGGGCCCTAATGAAAAACTGTTTTTT. The chain uses TRBV5-1 and TRBJ1-4, with D tentatively TRBD1 (5 bases). Germline V lookup: CDR1 SGHRS, CDR2 YFSETQ. The germline V and J ends were trimmed by 4 bases and 3 bases, with 10 bases remaining between them. The CDR3 consists of 14 residues.

The V and J genes are TRBV6-2 or TRBV6-3 and TRBJ1-2; the match to TRBD1 covers 9 bases. CDR1 is MNHEY and CDR2 is SVGEGT in the germline V gene. V lost 2 bases, J lost 4 bases, and 5 bases stayed unmatched. The CDR3 consists of 15 residues. Written as DNA, the CDR3 is TGTGCCAGCAGTTACGGTACAGGGGGCGGCTATGGCTACACCTTC. Its protein is CASSYGTGGGYGYTF.

V usage is TRBV12-3 or TRBV12-4 and J usage is TRBJ1-1; possible D gene TRBD1, 6 bases. V was clipped by 5 bases and J by 8 bases, with 15 bases between them. This CDR3 is 13 amino acids long. The CDR3 nucleotides read TGTGCCAGCAGTGTCGACAGGACCCAAGAAGCTTTCTTT. Protein sequence: CASSVDRTQEAFF.

The gene calls are TRBV18 and TRBJ2-1, with 8 bases fitting TRBD2. Per the germline V gene, CDR1 is KGHSH and CDR2 is LQKENI. Trimming removed 3 bases from V and 0 bases from J; junction bases left unmatched: 10. The CDR3 totals 18 residues. CDR3 nucleotide sequence: TGTGCCAGCTCACCCGGGGGGTTGACTAGCGACTCCTACAATGAGCAGTTCTTC. This encodes CASSPGGLTSDSYNEQFF.

J is TRBJ2-1 and V is TRBV5-1, with 7 bases fitting TRBD2. Germline CDR1 reads SGHRS; CDR2 reads YFSETQ. After removal of 4 bases from V and 1 base from J, the junction contained 5 bases not matched to a gene. CDR3 length: 15 residues. The CDR3 sequence: CASSRSGVSYNEQFF. The CDR3 DNA follows: TGCGCCAGCAGCAGGAGCGGGGTTTCCTACAATGAGCAGTTCTTC.

The chain joins TRBV6-5 to TRBJ1-6; 8 bases align to TRBD1. J gave up 3 bases and V 10 bases, and 8 bases lay outside the gene matches. The CDR3 is 15 residues long. Germline V gene sequence: CDR1 MNHEY, CDR2 SVGAGI. The CDR3 region is CATTQGAHYNSPLHF. CDR3 nucleotides: TGTGCCACCACCCAGGGGGCACACTATAATTCACCCCTCCACTTT.

The chain combines TRBV3-1 (or the pseudogene TRBV3-2) with TRBJ2-1; 8 bases match TRBD1. V was clipped by 5 bases and J by 8 bases; unmatched bases: 2. Germline V gene data show CDR1 as LGHDT and CDR2 as YNNKEL (reference sequence). The CDR3 totals 12 residues. The CDR3 bases are TGTGCCAGCAGCAACAGGGGGTATGAGCAGTTCTTC. Encoded protein: CASSNRGYEQFF.

The V and J genes are TRBV19 and TRBJ1-2, with 8 bases matching TRBD1. This CDR3 is 14 amino acids long. Per the germline V gene, CDR1 is LNHDA and CDR2 is SQIVND (reference sequence). V lost 6 bases and J lost 8; bases outside the gene matches: 11. Here the CDR3 reads CASSPQGEQHGYTF. The CDR3 DNA reads TGTGCCAGTAGCCCACAGGGGGAGCAGCACGGCTACACCTTC. Looking up the rest from reference TRBV19 and TRBJ1-2 gives the full variable domain: DGGITQSPKYLFRKEGQNVTLSCEQNLNHDAMYWYRQDPGQGLRLIYYSQIVNDFQKGDIAEGYSVSREKKESFPLTVTSAQKNPTAFYLCASSPQGEQHGYTFGSGTRLTVV.

The chain has TRBV20-1 and TRBJ2-1; D not certain. CDR1 DFQATT and CDR2 SNEGSKA come from the germline V gene (reference sequence). Trimming shortened V by 6 bases and J by 5 bases, and 8 bases separated the two germline ends. The CDR3 covers 11 residues. The DNA for the CDR3 is TGCAGTGCCTACTACAACAATGAGCAGTTCTTC. Residues: CSAYYNNEQFF.

This chain uses TRBV18 with TRBJ1-3; weak D call: TRBD1 (5 bases). The germline V gene encodes CDR1 KGHSH and CDR2 LQKENI. With 3 bases removed from V and 3 bases from J, the gap between germline ends came to 12 bases. This CDR3 is 15 amino acids long. For the CDR3, the DNA is TGTGCCAGCTCACCCATCGGGGGAAATGGAAACACCATATATTTT. It translates to CASSPIGGNGNTIYF.

The chain joins TRBV30 to TRBJ1-1, with a possible D match to TRBD1 (6 bases). V dropped 1 base and J dropped 0 bases, with 18 bases sitting between them. The CDR3 sequence is 17 residues long. Germline V CDR1 and CDR2: GTSNPN, SVGIG (reference sequence). The CDR3 is CAWSARGAWGMNTEAFF. The CDR3 DNA sequence: TGTGCCTGGAGTGCCCGGGGGGCGTGGGGAATGAACACTGAAGCTTTCTTT.

The chain couples TRBV6-5 to TRBJ1-1, with D tentatively TRBD1 (6 bases). Trimming took 4 bases from V and 12 from J, leaving 18 bases between them. The CDR3 contains 13 residues. Germline values: CDR1 MNHEY, CDR2 SVGAGI. The CDR3 loop reads CASSFGQTGETFF. CDR3 bases: TGTGCCAGCAGTTTTGGACAGACCGGCGAGACTTTCTTT.

V and J are TRBV16 and TRBJ1-5, with no clear D. CDR3 length equals 14 residues. The V and J ends lost 5 bases and 6 bases respectively, with 14 bases between them. CDR1 is KGHSY, CDR2 FQNENV, per germline. CDR3 region: CASSWGDRGQPQHF. The CDR3, as DNA: TGTGCCAGCAGCTGGGGAGACCGAGGTCAGCCCCAGCATTTT.

V gene TRBV3-1 (or the pseudogene TRBV3-2) combines with J gene TRBJ1-1; D is possibly TRBD1 (6 bases). From germline, CDR1 is LGHDT and CDR2 YNNKEL (reference sequence). The CDR3 is 13 amino acids. V was cut by 4 bases and J by 5 bases, with 11 bases left in between. CDR3: CASSRGGATEAFF. CDR3 bases: TGTGCCAGCAGCCGAGGGGGGGCTACTGAAGCTTTCTTT.

The genes are TRBV19 and TRBJ1-1, with D possibly matching TRBD1 (6 bases). This CDR3 region has 17 residues. Trimming pared 2 bases from V and 1 base from J, leaving 17 bases between. Germline CDR1 LNHDA, CDR2 SQIVND (reference sequence). The CDR3 loop reads CASSIRGSRGANTEAFF. The CDR3 DNA follows: TGTGCCAGTAGTATAAGGGGCTCGCGGGGGGCGAACACTGAAGCTTTCTTT. The full variable domain, with the rest looked up from reference TRBV19 and TRBJ1-1, is DGGITQSPKYLFRKEGQNVTLSCEQNLNHDAMYWYRQDPGQGLRLIYYSQIVNDFQKGDIAEGYSVSREKKESFPLTVTSAQKNPTAFYLCASSIRGSRGANTEAFFGQGTRLTVV.

This clone was observed a handful of times. This sequence joins TRBV6-2 or TRBV6-3 and TRBJ1-2; 7 positions match TRBD1. This CDR3 comprises 17 residues. Germline V CDR1 and CDR2: MNHEY, SVGEGT. J gave up 2 bases and V 0 bases, and 9 bases lay outside the gene matches. CDR3 amino acids: CASSYSLRSQGNYGYTF. CDR3 in DNA: TGTGCCAGCAGTTACTCCCTACGATCACAGGGGAACTATGGCTACACCTTC.

The chain combines TRBV20-1 with TRBJ1-2; 8 bases align to TRBD1. Trimming removed 3 bases from V and 7 bases from J; junction bases left unmatched: 4. Per the germline V gene, CDR1 is DFQATT and CDR2 is SNEGSKA (reference sequence). The CDR3 sequence is 12 residues long. The CDR3 protein is CSASRQGAGYTF. The CDR3 DNA reads TGCAGTGCTAGTCGGCAGGGGGCTGGCTACACCTTC.